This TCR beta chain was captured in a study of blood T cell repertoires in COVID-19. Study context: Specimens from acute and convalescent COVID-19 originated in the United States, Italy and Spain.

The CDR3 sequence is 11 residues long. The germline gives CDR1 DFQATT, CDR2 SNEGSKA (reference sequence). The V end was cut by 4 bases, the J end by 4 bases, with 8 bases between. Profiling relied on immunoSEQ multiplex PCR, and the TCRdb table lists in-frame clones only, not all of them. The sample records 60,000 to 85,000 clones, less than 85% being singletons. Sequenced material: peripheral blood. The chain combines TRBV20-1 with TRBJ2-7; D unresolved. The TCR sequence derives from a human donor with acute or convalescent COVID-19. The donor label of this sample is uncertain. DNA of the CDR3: TGCAGTGCTACCGGCGGTTACGAGCAGTACTTC. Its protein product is CSATGGYEQYF.